These 17 T cell receptor beta chains share one sample of origin, sequenced in a study of blood T cells in healthy people across ages. For the second PCR, which ran for roughly 7 to 11 cycles, a sample-barcoded 5' primer and a J-beta primer mix were used. MiXCR, applied by TCRdb to the 5' RACE reads, yields one record per CDR3 protein. Of some 900,000 distinct CDR3 sequences listed, about 28% are singletons. Sequencing used blood. These receptors all stem from a woman of 80 years or more in good health.

Note on this clonotype: This clone may be a read error of a much larger clone one base away. This sequence joins TRBV12-3 or TRBV12-4 and TRBJ2-3, with 11 bases matching TRBD2. CDR3 size: 16 residues. V lost 4 bases and J lost 2; bases outside the gene matches: 5. The CDR3 region is CASSWASGGITDTQYF. The CDR3 DNA is TGTGCCAGCAGTTGGGCTAGCGGGGGGATCACAGATACGCAGTATTTT.

This clonotype was detected many times. The J gene is TRBJ2-7, the V gene TRBV6-6; the D gene is possibly TRBD1 (6 bases). Looked up from germline, CDR1 is MNHNY and CDR2 is SVGAGI (reference sequence). This CDR3 spans 15 amino acids. Trimming removed 2 bases at V and 2 bases at J, with 13 bases between. This CDR3 is CASSYPGTSTYEQYF. CDR3 in DNA: TGTGCCAGCAGTTACCCAGGGACATCTACCTACGAGCAGTACTTC.

This clonotype has only a few counts. The chain is built from TRBV18 and TRBJ2-1; D is possibly TRBD1 (7 bases). Trimming removed 5 bases at V and 4 bases at J, with 12 bases between. CDR1 is KGHSH and CDR2 is LQKENI in the germline V gene. This CDR3 comprises 14 residues. CDR3 residues: CASSTTGTYNEQFF. The CDR3 nucleotides are TGTGCCAGCTCAACGACAGGGACTTACAATGAGCAGTTCTTC. The full variable domain, with the rest looked up from reference TRBV18 and TRBJ2-1, is NAGVMQNPRHLVRRRGQEARLRCSPMKGHSHVYWYRQLPEEGLKFMVYLQKENIIDESGMPKERFSAEFPKEGPSILRIQQVVRGDSAAYFCASSTTGTYNEQFFGPGTRLTVL.

In its sample, this clonotype was seen many times. J is TRBJ1-5 and V is TRBV18, with D unclear. CDR1 and CDR2 from the germline V gene are KGHSH and LQKENI. The ends were cut back, 8 bases at V and 7 bases at J, with 12 bases in the middle. The CDR3 is 12 amino acids. This chain's CDR3 is CASSPPGQPQHF. The CDR3 DNA follows: TGTGCCAGCAGCCCCCCAGGACAGCCCCAGCATTTT.

In this sample, this clonotype turned up many times. CDR3: CASSFLGGNYGYTF. The CDR3 DNA sequence: TGTGCCAGCAGTTTTTTGGGGGGGAACTATGGCTACACCTTC. The chain employs TRBV6-5 and TRBJ1-2; a possible D gene is TRBD1 (5 bases). The CDR3 runs to 14 residues. Per the germline V gene, CDR1 is MNHEY and CDR2 is SVGAGI. The germline V and J ends were trimmed by 4 bases and 2 bases, with 11 bases remaining between them.

The table lists this clonotype with a few counts. The V gene is TRBV6-5, the J gene TRBJ1-2; a weak D match, TRBD1 (5 bases). Germline V CDR1 and CDR2: MNHEY, SVGAGI. The CDR3 consists of 17 residues. The ends were cut back, 0 bases at V and 2 bases at J, with 16 bases in the middle. CDR3 loop: CASSYSRLGEQNYGYTF. CDR3 nucleotides: TGTGCCAGCAGTTACTCGCGCCTAGGGGAACAGAACTATGGCTACACCTTC.

This clonotype was seen many times. The V call is TRBV5-5, the J call TRBJ2-3, with a weak D call TRBD1 (5 bases). Looked up from germline, CDR1 is SGHKS and CDR2 is YYEKEE (reference sequence). This CDR3 is built from 13 residues. Between the trimmed V and J ends, which lost 0 bases and 6 bases, there was a span of 8 bases. CDR3 DNA sequence: TGTGCCAGCAGCTTGGCAGGGTTCGATACGCAGTATTTT. Amino acid sequence: CASSLAGFDTQYF.

Details on this clonotype: It may be a read error: a sequence one base away is much more abundant. This chain links TRBV20-1 with TRBJ2-1; 11 nucleotides align to TRBD2. The CDR3 totals 13 residues. Germline V CDR1 and CDR2: DFQATT, SNEGSKA (reference sequence). The trim removed 8 bases at V and 13 bases at J, leaving 13 bases unmatched. The CDR3 loop reads CSIASGGRETQFF. The CDR3 DNA follows: TGCAGTATCGCTAGCGGGGGGCGAGAGACCCAGTTCTTC.

DNA for the CDR3: TGTGCCAGCAGCTTACTTAGTTTAAACAATGAGCAGTACTTC. Translation: CASSLLSLNNEQYF. This rearrangement joins TRBV7-2 to TRBJ2-7; D not resolved. The CDR3 totals 14 residues. CDR1 and CDR2 from the germline V gene are SGHTA and FQGNSA. V was shortened by 2 bases and J by 7 bases, with 15 bases between the two germline ends. Looking up the rest from reference TRBV7-2 and TRBJ2-7 gives the full variable domain: GAGVSQSPSNKVTEKGKDVELRCDPISGHTALYWYRQSLGQGLEFLIYFQGNSAPDKSGLPSDRFSAERTGGSVSTLTIQRTQQEDSAVYLCASSLLSLNNEQYFGPGTRLTVT.

There are a few counts of this clonotype. The chain recombines TRBV5-5 with TRBJ1-1; D is ambiguous. The germline gives CDR1 SGHKS, CDR2 YYEKEE (reference sequence). The CDR3 runs to 14 residues. The V gene lost 4 bases and the J gene lost 2 bases, with 12 bases spanning the gap. CDR3 coding DNA: TGTGCCAGCAGCCAGTACGCGGGAAACACTGAAGCTTTCTTT. It encodes CASSQYAGNTEAFF.

This clonotype was seen a few times. This clone may be a read error of a much larger clone one base away. CDR3 DNA sequence: TGTGCCAGCAGTGAATCTGGCGGCTACTCTGGGGCCAACGTCCGGACTTTC. It encodes CASSESGGYSGANVRTF. The chain links TRBV25-1 to TRBJ2-6, with D possibly matching TRBD1 (5 bases). This CDR3 region has 17 residues. Looked up from germline, CDR1 is MGHDK and CDR2 is SYGVNS.

This clonotype was counted between two and nine times. The chain couples TRBV5-1 to TRBJ1-6; no clear D. In germline, CDR1 is SGHRS, CDR2 YFSETQ. Trimming stripped 1 base from V and 8 bases from J, with 7 bases between. CDR3 length equals 13 residues. CDR3 amino acids: CASSLQTDSPLHF. CDR3 DNA: TGCGCCAGCAGCTTGCAAACGGATTCACCCCTCCACTTT. Full variable domain (rest looked up from reference TRBV5-1 and TRBJ1-6): KAGVTQTPRYLIKTRGQQVTLSCSPISGHRSVSWYQQTPGQGLQFLFEYFSETQRNKGNFPGRFSGRQFSNSRSEMNVSTLELGDSALYLCASSLQTDSPLHFGNGTRLTVT.

Details on this clonotype: This may arise from a read error, as a much more abundant clone is one base away. V is TRBV7-2 and J is TRBJ2-1, with 12 positions matching TRBD2. Germline V lookup: CDR1 SGHTA, CDR2 FQGNSA. CDR3 size: 15 residues. Trimming at V came to 5 bases and at J to 6 bases, leaving 5 bases not matched to a gene. CDR3: CASSKTSGGCNEQFF. CDR3 sequence (DNA): TGTGCCAGCAGCAAAACTAGCGGGGGGTGCAATGAGCAGTTCTTC. Using reference TRBV7-2 and TRBJ2-1 for the parts outside the CDR3, the full variable domain is GAGVSQSPSNKVTEKGKDVELRCDPISGHTALYWYRQSLGQGLEFLIYFQGNSAPDKSGLPSDRFSAERTGGSVSTLTIQRTQQEDSAVYLCASSKTSGGCNEQFFGPGTRLTVL.

This clonotype was counted ten times or more. The chain's CDR3 is CASSSQRQGTSYEQYF. The CDR3 coding sequence is TGTGCCAGCAGTTCGCAACGACAGGGCACCTCCTACGAGCAGTACTTC. The chain couples TRBV27 to TRBJ2-7; 7 bases are a match to TRBD1. The germline V gene has CDR1 MNHEY and CDR2 SMNVEV (reference sequence). The CDR3 length is 16 residues. V dropped 4 bases and J dropped 0; count of bases not matched to a gene: 9.

Only a few counts were recorded for this clonotype. CDR3 bases: TGCGCCAGCAGCTTGGAGGGACAGGGGAACACTGAAGCTTTCTTT. It yields the protein CASSLEGQGNTEAFF. The rearrangement uses TRBV5-1 and TRBJ1-1; 9 bases are shared with TRBD1. The ends lost 0 bases at V and 1 base at J; junction bases unmatched: 1. Germline-derived CDR1 and CDR2 are SGHRS and YFSETQ. The CDR3 loop spans 15 amino acids.

In its sample, this clonotype was seen many times. This sequence joins TRBV5-1 and TRBJ1-4; perhaps TRBD1 as D (5 bases). The CDR3 is 14 residues long. V shed 4 bases and J shed 7 bases, with 14 bases lying between them. Germline V lookup: CDR1 SGHRS, CDR2 YFSETQ. CDR3: CASSARQGGEKLFF. The CDR3 DNA is TGCGCCAGCAGCGCCCGGCAGGGTGGTGAAAAACTGTTTTTT.

The chain recombines TRBV10-3 with TRBJ1-5; weak D call: TRBD1 (5 bases). The CDR3 is made up of 15 amino acids. The germline V gene has CDR1 ENHRY and CDR2 SYGVKD. Trimming left V 6 bases short and J 0 bases short, with 12 bases between. CDR3 in amino acids: CAIRRTGDSNQPQHF. The CDR3 nucleotides are TGTGCCATCAGACGTACAGGAGATAGCAATCAGCCCCAGCATTTT.